This TCR beta chain was sequenced during a study of tumor-infiltrating lymphocytes in primary liver carcinoma. Study-wide results and limits: Each sample was bulk and unsorted; consequently, CD4+ and CD8+ repertoires were not compared.

Total RNA amounting to roughly 450 ng was the source from which TCR beta cDNA was made with a constant-region primer. Generation of the TCR beta libraries relied on three nested multiplex PCR rounds using slightly modified ARM-PCR. Each of the first two PCR rounds ran 9 to 11 cycles with TRBV1-TRBV30 forward and C-beta reverse primers. MiXCR was run by TCRdb on the multiplex PCR reads, yielding one entry per CDR3 protein. This table has approximately 300,000 distinct CDR3 sequences, 65% appearing once. Germline V gene data show CDR1 as MNHEY and CDR2 as SVGAGI. This CDR3 is 17 amino acids long. Unsorted whole blood yielded the blood RNA, and germline DNA was also extracted. In regard to this clonotype: Its antigen is still unknown. One end of the junction varies from germline; a read error may be responsible.

The receptor's source is a man aged 35-49 years with primary liver carcinoma and hepatitis B virus infection. The sequencing input was peripheral blood. V and J are TRBV6-5 and TRBJ2-1, with D possibly matching TRBD2 (5 bases). CDR3 nucleotide sequence: TGTGTCAGCAGTTCCACGGCCTTCGACCGTGGAGGCAATGAGCAGTTCTTC. It yields the protein CVSSSTAFDRGGNEQFF.